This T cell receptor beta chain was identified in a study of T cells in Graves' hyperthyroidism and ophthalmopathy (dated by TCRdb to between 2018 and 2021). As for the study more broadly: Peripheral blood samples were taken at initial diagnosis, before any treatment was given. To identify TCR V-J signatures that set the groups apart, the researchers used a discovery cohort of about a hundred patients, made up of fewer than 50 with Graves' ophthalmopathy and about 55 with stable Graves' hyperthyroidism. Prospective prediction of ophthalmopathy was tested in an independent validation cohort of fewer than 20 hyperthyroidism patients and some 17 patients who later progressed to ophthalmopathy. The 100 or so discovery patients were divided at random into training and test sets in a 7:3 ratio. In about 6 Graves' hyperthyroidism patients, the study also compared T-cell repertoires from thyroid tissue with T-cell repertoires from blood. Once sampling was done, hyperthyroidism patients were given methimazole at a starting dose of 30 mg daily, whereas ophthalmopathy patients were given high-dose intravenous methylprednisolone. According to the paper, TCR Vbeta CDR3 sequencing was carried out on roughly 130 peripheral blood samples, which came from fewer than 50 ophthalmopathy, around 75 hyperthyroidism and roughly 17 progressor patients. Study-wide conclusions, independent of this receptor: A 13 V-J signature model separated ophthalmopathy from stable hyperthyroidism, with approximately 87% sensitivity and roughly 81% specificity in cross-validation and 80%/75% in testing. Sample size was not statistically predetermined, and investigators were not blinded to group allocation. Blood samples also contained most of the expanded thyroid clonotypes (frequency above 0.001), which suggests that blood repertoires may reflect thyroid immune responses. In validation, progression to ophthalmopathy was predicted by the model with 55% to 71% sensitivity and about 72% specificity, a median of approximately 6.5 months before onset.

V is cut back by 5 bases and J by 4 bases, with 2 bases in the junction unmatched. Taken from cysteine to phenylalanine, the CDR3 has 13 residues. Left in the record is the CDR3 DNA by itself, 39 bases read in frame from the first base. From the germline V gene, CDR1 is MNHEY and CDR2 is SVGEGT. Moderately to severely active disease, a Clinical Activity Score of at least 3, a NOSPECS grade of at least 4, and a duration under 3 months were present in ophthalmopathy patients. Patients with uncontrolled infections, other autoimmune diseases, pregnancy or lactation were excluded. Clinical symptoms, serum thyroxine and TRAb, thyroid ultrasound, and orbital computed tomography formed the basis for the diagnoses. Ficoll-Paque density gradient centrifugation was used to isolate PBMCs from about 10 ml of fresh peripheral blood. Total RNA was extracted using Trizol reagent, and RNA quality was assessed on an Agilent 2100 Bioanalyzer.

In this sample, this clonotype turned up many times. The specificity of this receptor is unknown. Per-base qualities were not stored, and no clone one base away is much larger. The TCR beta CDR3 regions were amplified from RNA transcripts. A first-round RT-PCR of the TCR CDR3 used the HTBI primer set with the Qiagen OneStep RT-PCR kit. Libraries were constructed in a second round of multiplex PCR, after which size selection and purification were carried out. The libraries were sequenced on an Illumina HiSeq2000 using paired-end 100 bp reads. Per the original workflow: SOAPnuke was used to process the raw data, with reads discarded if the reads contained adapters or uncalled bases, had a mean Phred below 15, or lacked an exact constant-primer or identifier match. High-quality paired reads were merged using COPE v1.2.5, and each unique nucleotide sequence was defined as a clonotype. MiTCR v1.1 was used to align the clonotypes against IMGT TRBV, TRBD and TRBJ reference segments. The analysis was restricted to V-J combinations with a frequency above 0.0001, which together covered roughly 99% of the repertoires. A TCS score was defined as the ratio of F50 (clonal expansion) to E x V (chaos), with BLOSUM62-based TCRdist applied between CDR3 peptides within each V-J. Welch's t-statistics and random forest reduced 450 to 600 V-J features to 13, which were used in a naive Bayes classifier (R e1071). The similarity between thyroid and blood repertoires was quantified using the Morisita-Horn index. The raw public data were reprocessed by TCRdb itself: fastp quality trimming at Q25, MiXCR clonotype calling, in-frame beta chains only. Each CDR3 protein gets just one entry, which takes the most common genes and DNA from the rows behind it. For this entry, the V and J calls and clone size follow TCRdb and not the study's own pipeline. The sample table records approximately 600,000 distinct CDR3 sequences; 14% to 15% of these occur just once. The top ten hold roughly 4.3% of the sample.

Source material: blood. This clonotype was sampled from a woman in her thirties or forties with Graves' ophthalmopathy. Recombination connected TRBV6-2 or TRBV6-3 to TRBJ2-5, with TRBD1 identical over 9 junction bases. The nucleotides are TGTGCCAGCAGTACACAGGGGGCAGAGACCCAGTACTTC. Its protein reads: CASSTQGAETQYF.